These T cell receptor beta chains were read from a single sample in a study of response to subunit inactivated influenza vaccine. TCRdb re-called the RT-PCR reads through MiXCR, storing one row per CDR3 protein. The data hold 700,000 to 900,000 distinct CDR3 sequences, with over 20% observed a single time. The material was PBMCs from blood, obtained 4 to 6 days after vaccination. The origin of the receptors is a man aged 45-60 years who received an inactivated influenza vaccine. Each CDR3 is given with its conserved first and last residue. D genes are given only for firm matches. Only some rows state a clone size, as once, few, many or a class for expanded clones.

j_gene: TRBJ2-6; d_gene: -; v_gene: TRBV12-3/TRBV12-4; abundance: -; CDR3aa: CARSFSLAANSGANVLTF; CDR3nt: TGTGCCCGCAGTTTTTCCCTTGCAGCCAACTCTGGGGCCAACGTCCTGACTTTC
j_gene: TRBJ1-2; d_gene: TRBD1; v_gene: TRBV20-1; abundance: many; CDR3aa: CSAREFRGRIYGYTF; CDR3nt: TGCAGTGCTAGAGAATTCAGGGGGCGCATCTATGGCTACACCTTC
j_gene: TRBJ2-2; d_gene: TRBD2; v_gene: TRBV7-9; abundance: -; CDR3aa: CASSPRLAGEAGELFF; CDR3nt: TGTGCCAGCAGCCCGCGACTAGCGGGAGAAGCCGGGGAGCTGTTTTTT
j_gene: TRBJ2-3; d_gene: -; v_gene: TRBV7-9; abundance: -; CDR3aa: CASSLTGVNTDTQYF; CDR3nt: TGTGCCAGCAGCTTAACTGGGGTAAACACAGATACGCAGTATTTT
j_gene: TRBJ2-1; d_gene: -; v_gene: TRBV5-1; abundance: -; CDR3aa: CASSLTDRRNNEQFF; CDR3nt: TGCGCCAGCAGCCTGACAGACCGTCGAAACAATGAGCAGTTCTTC
j_gene: TRBJ2-1; d_gene: TRBD2; v_gene: TRBV10-3; abundance: once; CDR3aa: CAISESAGGDPHEQFF; CDR3nt: TGTGCCATCAGTGAGTCGGCCGGGGGGGACCCACATGAGCAGTTCTTC
j_gene: TRBJ2-3; d_gene: TRBD2; v_gene: TRBV10-2; abundance: few; CDR3aa: CASSQPASGLTDTQYF; CDR3nt: TGCGCCAGCAGCCAACCGGCTAGCGGGCTTACAGATACGCAGTATTTT
j_gene: TRBJ2-2; d_gene: TRBD1; v_gene: TRBV6-4; abundance: -; CDR3aa: CASSLRTGGVPAGELFF; CDR3nt: TGTGCCAGCAGTTTACGGACAGGGGGCGTCCCGGCCGGGGAGCTGTTTTTT
j_gene: TRBJ1-2; d_gene: TRBD1; v_gene: TRBV6-2/TRBV6-3; abundance: -; CDR3aa: CASGTGILYGYTF; CDR3nt: TGTGCCAGCGGGACAGGGATCCTCTATGGCTACACCTTC
j_gene: TRBJ2-1; d_gene: -; v_gene: TRBV20-1; abundance: few; CDR3aa: CSASYRAAYNEQFF; CDR3nt: TGCAGTGCTAGTTACAGGGCCGCCTACAATGAGCAGTTCTTC
j_gene: TRBJ2-5; d_gene: TRBD1; v_gene: TRBV29-1; abundance: -; CDR3aa: CSVEGQGARMSGTQYF; CDR3nt: TGCAGCGTTGAAGGACAGGGGGCTAGGATGAGCGGGACCCAGTACTTC
j_gene: TRBJ2-1; d_gene: TRBD2; v_gene: TRBV24-1; abundance: few; CDR3aa: CATSDLGASGGSYNEQFF; CDR3nt: TGTGCCACCAGTGATTTGGGGGCTAGCGGGGGGTCCTACAATGAGCAGTTCTTC
j_gene: TRBJ2-7; d_gene: TRBD1; v_gene: TRBV20-1; abundance: few; CDR3aa: CSARGGQGVFEQYF; CDR3nt: TGCAGTGCTAGAGGAGGACAGGGGGTCTTCGAGCAGTACTTC
j_gene: TRBJ1-4; d_gene: -; v_gene: TRBV11-1; abundance: few; CDR3aa: CASSLWNNEKLFF; CDR3nt: TGTGCCAGCAGCTTGTGGAATAATGAAAAACTGTTTTTT
j_gene: TRBJ2-3; d_gene: TRBD2; v_gene: TRBV6-2/TRBV6-3; abundance: once; CDR3aa: CASQLAGGTQYF; CDR3nt: TGTGCCAGCCAGCTAGCGGGAGGTACGCAGTATTTT
j_gene: TRBJ2-2; d_gene: TRBD1; v_gene: TRBV6-2/TRBV6-3; abundance: -; CDR3aa: CASRLRDRGREGELFF; CDR3nt: TGTGCCAGCAGGCTCCGGGACAGGGGGCGAGAAGGGGAGCTGTTTTTT
j_gene: TRBJ2-7; d_gene: TRBD1; v_gene: TRBV28; abundance: many; CDR3aa: CASRDRGYEQYF; CDR3nt: TGTGCCAGCAGGGACAGGGGTTACGAGCAGTACTTC
j_gene: TRBJ2-5; d_gene: -; v_gene: TRBV5-1; abundance: many; CDR3aa: CASSLAETQYF; CDR3nt: TGTGCCAGCAGCTTAGCTGAGACCCAGTACTTC
j_gene: TRBJ2-2; d_gene: TRBD2; v_gene: TRBV10-3; abundance: -; CDR3aa: CAIGRTSGSITGELFF; CDR3nt: TGTGCCATCGGACGGACTAGCGGGAGTATCACCGGGGAGCTGTTTTTT
j_gene: TRBJ2-3; d_gene: TRBD2; v_gene: TRBV25-1; abundance: -; CDR3aa: CASSELSGRAGTDTQYF; CDR3nt: TGTGCCAGCAGTGAATTGAGCGGGAGGGCCGGAACAGATACGCAGTATTTT
j_gene: TRBJ2-7; d_gene: -; v_gene: TRBV20-1; abundance: many; CDR3aa: CSARPTRLRQRYEQYF; CDR3nt: TGCAGTGCTAGACCAACCCGACTCCGTCAGCGCTACGAGCAGTACTTC
j_gene: TRBJ2-7; d_gene: TRBD1; v_gene: TRBV12-3/TRBV12-4; abundance: many; CDR3aa: CASSLAVGQGREEQYF; CDR3nt: TGTGCCAGCAGTTTAGCTGTGGGACAGGGGCGGGAAGAGCAGTACTTC
j_gene: TRBJ1-5; d_gene: -; v_gene: TRBV6-1; abundance: few; CDR3aa: CASSPLGTNQPQHF; CDR3nt: TGTGCCAGCAGTCCCCTAGGGACCAATCAGCCCCAGCATTTT
j_gene: TRBJ2-4; d_gene: -; v_gene: TRBV20-1; abundance: -; CDR3aa: CSAKQGLKNIQYF; CDR3nt: TGCAGTGCTAAACAGGGACTCAAAAACATTCAGTACTTC
j_gene: TRBJ2-7; d_gene: TRBD2; v_gene: TRBV6-2/TRBV6-3; abundance: -; CDR3aa: CASRPHAPGLAEAYEQYF; CDR3nt: TGTGCCAGCAGACCCCATGCCCCAGGACTAGCGGAGGCCTACGAGCAGTACTTC
j_gene: TRBJ2-7; d_gene: -; v_gene: TRBV4-1; abundance: many; CDR3aa: CASSQFLGYEQYF; CDR3nt: TGCGCCAGCAGCCAATTCCTTGGCTACGAGCAGTACTTC
j_gene: TRBJ2-7; d_gene: -; v_gene: TRBV6-1; abundance: -; CDR3aa: CASRLGWQSSYEQYF; CDR3nt: TGTGCCAGCAGGCTCGGATGGCAAAGCTCCTACGAGCAGTACTTC
j_gene: TRBJ2-5; d_gene: TRBD2; v_gene: TRBV2; abundance: -; CDR3aa: CASTRIAGGQETQYF; CDR3nt: TGTGCCAGCACTCGAATAGCGGGGGGGCAAGAGACCCAGTACTTC
j_gene: TRBJ2-1; d_gene: -; v_gene: TRBV20-1; abundance: few; CDR3aa: CSAPTALYNEQFF; CDR3nt: TGCAGTGCCCCAACTGCGCTTTACAATGAGCAGTTCTTC
j_gene: TRBJ1-2; d_gene: TRBD1; v_gene: TRBV5-8; abundance: -; CDR3aa: CASSPKDGWTGAEGYTF; CDR3nt: TGTGCCAGCAGCCCGAAGGATGGTTGGACAGGGGCGGAGGGCTACACCTTC
j_gene: TRBJ2-7; d_gene: -; v_gene: TRBV12-3/TRBV12-4; abundance: -; CDR3aa: CASSLGASGEQYF; CDR3nt: TGTGCCAGCAGTTTAGGGGCCTCGGGCGAGCAGTACTTC
j_gene: TRBJ2-5; d_gene: -; v_gene: TRBV6-1; abundance: -; CDR3aa: CASIGPRQETQYF; CDR3nt: TGTGCCAGCATCGGACCGCGCCAAGAGACCCAGTACTTC
j_gene: TRBJ2-7; d_gene: TRBD1; v_gene: TRBV2; abundance: -; CDR3aa: CASSERGRIVLQQYF; CDR3nt: TGTGCCAGCAGTGAAAGGGGGCGCATTGTTCTACAGCAGTACTTC
j_gene: TRBJ2-3; d_gene: TRBD2; v_gene: TRBV10-3; abundance: few; CDR3aa: CAISGLAGVADTQYF; CDR3nt: TGTGCCATCAGTGGACTAGCGGGAGTCGCAGATACGCAGTATTTT
j_gene: TRBJ2-2; d_gene: TRBD1; v_gene: TRBV12-3/TRBV12-4; abundance: -; CDR3aa: CASSPSLTGPTGELFF; CDR3nt: TGTGCCAGCAGTCCGTCCCTGACAGGGCCCACCGGGGAGCTGTTTTTT
j_gene: TRBJ2-1; d_gene: TRBD2; v_gene: TRBV13; abundance: -; CDR3aa: CASSPTGTSGNEQFF; CDR3nt: TGTGCCAGCAGTCCTACCGGGACTAGCGGGAATGAGCAGTTCTTC
j_gene: TRBJ1-5; d_gene: -; v_gene: TRBV7-9; abundance: few; CDR3aa: CASSPGVDNQPQHF; CDR3nt: TGTGCCAGCAGCCCAGGTGTCGACAATCAGCCCCAGCATTTT
j_gene: TRBJ2-5; d_gene: -; v_gene: TRBV6-5; abundance: -; CDR3aa: CASSKDRLQYF; CDR3nt: TGTGCCAGCAGTAAAGACCGACTCCAGTACTTC
j_gene: TRBJ1-5; d_gene: TRBD1; v_gene: TRBV7-2; abundance: -; CDR3aa: CASVLSTGGLSNQPQHF; CDR3nt: TGTGCCAGCGTCTTATCAACAGGGGGCCTAAGCAATCAGCCCCAGCATTTT
j_gene: TRBJ2-1; d_gene: -; v_gene: TRBV7-2; abundance: -; CDR3aa: CASSLLTANNEQFF; CDR3nt: TGTGCCAGCAGCCTCCTGACTGCTAACAATGAGCAGTTCTTC
j_gene: TRBJ2-3; d_gene: TRBD2; v_gene: TRBV12-3/TRBV12-4; abundance: -; CDR3aa: CASSSGGGGSDTQYF; CDR3nt: TGTGCCAGCAGCTCGGGGGGGGGAGGCTCAGATACGCAGTATTTT
j_gene: TRBJ2-2; d_gene: TRBD1; v_gene: TRBV20-1; abundance: many; CDR3aa: CSAKYPSGQGAGTGELFF; CDR3nt: TGCAGTGCTAAATATCCTTCAGGACAGGGGGCGGGCACCGGGGAGCTGTTTTTT
j_gene: TRBJ2-2; d_gene: -; v_gene: TRBV11-1; abundance: many; CDR3aa: CASSLAQIWDLTAGELFF; CDR3nt: TGTGCCAGCAGCTTAGCGCAGATATGGGATCTCACAGCCGGGGAGCTGTTTTTT
j_gene: TRBJ2-1; d_gene: -; v_gene: TRBV28; abundance: few; CDR3aa: CASRRGPRSASEQFF; CDR3nt: TGTGCCAGCAGAAGGGGACCCCGCTCGGCGAGCGAGCAGTTCTTC
j_gene: TRBJ1-5; d_gene: -; v_gene: TRBV20-1; abundance: -; CDR3aa: CSARDAGRYEKPQHF; CDR3nt: TGCAGTGCTAGAGATGCAGGGCGGTACGAGAAGCCCCAGCATTTT
j_gene: TRBJ1-1; d_gene: TRBD1; v_gene: TRBV7-8; abundance: -; CDR3aa: CASSLGGQGANTEAFF; CDR3nt: TGTGCCAGCAGCTTAGGAGGACAGGGGGCGAACACTGAAGCTTTCTTT
j_gene: TRBJ2-1; d_gene: -; v_gene: TRBV7-2; abundance: many; CDR3aa: CASSLVDSPGSYNEQFF; CDR3nt: TGTGCCAGCAGCTTAGTAGATTCACCGGGCTCCTACAATGAGCAGTTCTTC
j_gene: TRBJ2-2; d_gene: -; v_gene: TRBV4-2; abundance: once; CDR3aa: CAMSPGLLCGELFF; CDR3nt: TGTGCCATGAGCCCGGGGCTCCTCTGCGGGGAGCTGTTTTTT
j_gene: TRBJ2-3; d_gene: TRBD1; v_gene: TRBV7-2; abundance: few; CDR3aa: CASSATGTGHAYF; CDR3nt: TGTGCCAGCAGCGCCACCGGGACAGGGCATGCGTATTTT
j_gene: TRBJ2-7; d_gene: -; v_gene: TRBV5-6; abundance: -; CDR3aa: CASSPDARHEQYF; CDR3nt: TGTGCCAGCAGCCCGGACGCCCGGCACGAGCAGTACTTC
j_gene: TRBJ1-1; d_gene: -; v_gene: TRBV9; abundance: few; CDR3aa: CASAEGGMNTEAFF; CDR3nt: TGTGCCAGCGCCGAGGGGGGTATGAACACTGAAGCTTTCTTT
j_gene: TRBJ2-7; d_gene: TRBD2; v_gene: TRBV27; abundance: -; CDR3aa: CASRGTSGRSIYEQYF; CDR3nt: TGTGCCAGCAGGGGGACTAGCGGGCGATCTATTTACGAGCAGTACTTC
j_gene: TRBJ1-4; d_gene: -; v_gene: TRBV6-2/TRBV6-3; abundance: -; CDR3aa: CASRPAGSTNEKLFF; CDR3nt: TGTGCCAGCAGACCGGCGGGATCGACTAATGAAAAACTGTTTTTT
j_gene: TRBJ2-3; d_gene: -; v_gene: TRBV7-3; abundance: many; CDR3aa: CASSSGPGEMDTQYF; CDR3nt: TGTGCCAGCAGTTCTGGACCGGGGGAGATGGATACGCAGTATTTT
j_gene: TRBJ2-5; d_gene: TRBD1; v_gene: TRBV5-1; abundance: many; CDR3aa: CASSLTGQVQETQYF; CDR3nt: TGCGCCAGCAGCTTAACTGGACAGGTACAAGAGACCCAGTACTTC
j_gene: TRBJ2-1; d_gene: -; v_gene: TRBV10-3; abundance: few; CDR3aa: CATRRDQDNEQFF; CDR3nt: TGTGCCACCAGAAGGGACCAGGACAATGAGCAGTTCTTC
j_gene: TRBJ2-4; d_gene: TRBD1; v_gene: TRBV27; abundance: few; CDR3aa: CASSPGTGTGSGNIQYF; CDR3nt: TGTGCCAGCAGTCCTGGGACAGGGACGGGTTCAGGAAACATTCAGTACTTC
j_gene: TRBJ2-1; d_gene: TRBD1; v_gene: TRBV20-1; abundance: -; CDR3aa: CSARDRRTYNEQFF; CDR3nt: TGCAGTGCTAGGGACAGGAGAACCTACAATGAGCAGTTCTTC